The present T cell receptor beta chain was sequenced within a study of T cell responses to AZD1222 COVID-19 vaccine. The protocol was immunoSEQ multiplex PCR, while the TCRdb copy is restricted to in-frame clones and leaves out a portion. The repertoire holds about 98,000 clones, approximately 81% seen once, with over 15% in the top ten. The CDR3 spans 14 residues. Germline V gene data show CDR1 as KGHSH and CDR2 as LQKENI. After removal of 5 bases from V and 4 bases from J, the junction contained 4 bases not matched to a gene. This clone occurred once. Sequencing was performed on peripheral blood, taken on day 0 of AZD1222 vaccination. The receptor was derived from an adult in good health. The chain employs TRBV18 and TRBJ2-7; the match to TRBD2 covers 11 bases. This CDR3 is CASSIAGGEYEQYF. The CDR3 nucleotides read TGTGCCAGCTCAATAGCGGGAGGGGAATACGAGCAGTACTTC.